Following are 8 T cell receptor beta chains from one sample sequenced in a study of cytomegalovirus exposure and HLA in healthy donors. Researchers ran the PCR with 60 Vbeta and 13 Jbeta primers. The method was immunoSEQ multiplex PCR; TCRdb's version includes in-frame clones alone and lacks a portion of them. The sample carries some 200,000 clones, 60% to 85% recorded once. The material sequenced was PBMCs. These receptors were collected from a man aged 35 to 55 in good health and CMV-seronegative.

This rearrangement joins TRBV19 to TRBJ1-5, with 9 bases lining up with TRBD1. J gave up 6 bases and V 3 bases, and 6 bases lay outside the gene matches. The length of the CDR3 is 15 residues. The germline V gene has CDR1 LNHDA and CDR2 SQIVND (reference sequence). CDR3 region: CASSIPGQGIQPQHF. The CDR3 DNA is TGTGCCAGTAGTATCCCCGGACAGGGGATTCAGCCCCAGCATTTT. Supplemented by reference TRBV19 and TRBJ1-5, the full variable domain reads DGGITQSPKYLFRKEGQNVTLSCEQNLNHDAMYWYRQDPGQGLRLIYYSQIVNDFQKGDIAEGYSVSREKKESFPLTVTSAQKNPTAFYLCASSIPGQGIQPQHFGDGTRLSIL.

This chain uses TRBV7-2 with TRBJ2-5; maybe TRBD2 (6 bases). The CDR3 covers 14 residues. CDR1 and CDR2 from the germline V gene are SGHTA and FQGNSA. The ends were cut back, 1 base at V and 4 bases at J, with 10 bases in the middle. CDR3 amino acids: CASSLGRERETQYF. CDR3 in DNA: TGTGCCAGCAGCTTAGGTCGGGAGAGAGAGACCCAGTACTTC.

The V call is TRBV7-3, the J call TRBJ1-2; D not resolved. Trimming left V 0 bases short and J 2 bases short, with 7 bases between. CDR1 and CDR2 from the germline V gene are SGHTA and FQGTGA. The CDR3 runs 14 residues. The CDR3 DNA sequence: TGTGCCAGCAGCTTAACCCCCCTAAACTATGGCTACACCTTC. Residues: CASSLTPLNYGYTF.

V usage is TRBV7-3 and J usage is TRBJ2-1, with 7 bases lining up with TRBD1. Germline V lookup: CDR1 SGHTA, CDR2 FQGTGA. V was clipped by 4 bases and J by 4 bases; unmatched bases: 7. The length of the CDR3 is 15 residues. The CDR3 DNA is TGTGCCAGCAGCTCCGACAGGGCGCTATACAATGAGCAGTTCTTC. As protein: CASSSDRALYNEQFF.

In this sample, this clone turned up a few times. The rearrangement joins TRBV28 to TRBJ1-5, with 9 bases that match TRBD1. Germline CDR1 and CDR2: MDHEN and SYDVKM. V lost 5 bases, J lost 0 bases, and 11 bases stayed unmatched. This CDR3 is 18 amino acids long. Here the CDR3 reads CASSTRTGELYSNQPQHF. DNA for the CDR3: TGTGCCAGCAGTACCCGGACAGGGGAACTTTATAGCAATCAGCCCCAGCATTTT.

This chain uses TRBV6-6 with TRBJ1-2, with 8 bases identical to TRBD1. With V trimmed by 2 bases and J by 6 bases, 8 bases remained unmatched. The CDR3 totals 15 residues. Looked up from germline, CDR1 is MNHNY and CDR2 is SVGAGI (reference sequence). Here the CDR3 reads CASSYIDRGVHGYTF. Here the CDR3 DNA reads TGTGCCAGCAGTTACATCGACAGGGGAGTTCATGGCTACACCTTC.

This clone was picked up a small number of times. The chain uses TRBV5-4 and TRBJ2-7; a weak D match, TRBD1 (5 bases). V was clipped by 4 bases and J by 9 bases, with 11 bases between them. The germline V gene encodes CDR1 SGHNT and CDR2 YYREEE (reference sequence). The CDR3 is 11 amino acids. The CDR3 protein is CASSARVGQYF. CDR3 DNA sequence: TGTGCCAGCAGCGCCAGGGTTGGGCAGTACTTC.

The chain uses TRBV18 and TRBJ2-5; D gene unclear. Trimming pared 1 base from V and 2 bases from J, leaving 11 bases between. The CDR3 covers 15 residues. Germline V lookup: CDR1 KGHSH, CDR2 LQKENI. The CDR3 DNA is TGTGCCAGCTCACCACGTCGCGGAGATCAAGAGACCCAGTACTTC. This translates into CASSPRRGDQETQYF.